Listed below are T cell receptor beta chains from one sample, sequenced in a study of blood T cells in healthy people across ages. MiXCR, run by TCRdb on the 5' RACE reads, gives a single entry per CDR3 protein. The sample lists roughly 800,000 distinct CDR3 sequences; around 25% were seen once. The sample was also reused in another study, on T cells of mothers and their children.

The sequenced material came from blood. These receptors were obtained from a boy younger than 18 in good health. The CDR3 runs from the conserved cysteine through the conserved F or W. A D gene is named only where the DNA matches it firmly. Some rows mark clone size as missing; the rest say once, few, many or name a class of expanded clone.

j_gene,d_gene,abundance,v_gene,CDR3nt,CDR3aa
TRBJ2-3,TRBD1,NA,TRBV20-1,TGCAGTGCCACGGACAGGGAGAGCACAGATACGCAGTATTTT,CSATDRESTDTQYF
TRBJ2-7,NA,NA,TRBV6-2/TRBV6-3,TGTGCCAGCAGTTGGAGGGTTAGAGGGGGGACCTACGAGCAGTACTTC,CASSWRVRGGTYEQYF
TRBJ1-5,NA,NA,TRBV6-2/TRBV6-3,TGTGCCAGCAGTTACTCCCAGGTCGGCAATCAGCCCCAGCATTTT,CASSYSQVGNQPQHF
TRBJ1-5,NA,few,TRBV6-2/TRBV6-3,TGTGCCAGCAGTTGGTTGGGGGGACGGCAGCCCCAGCATTTT,CASSWLGGRQPQHF
TRBJ2-1,TRBD1,NA,TRBV18,TGTGCCAGCTCATCGTCGCCGTACACAGGGGGGAGCTACAATGAGCAGTTCTTC,CASSSSPYTGGSYNEQFF
TRBJ2-1,TRBD2,NA,TRBV24-1,TGTGCCACCAGTAGCGGGCCACACGGGGGGTTCTACAATGAGCAGTTCTTC,CATSSGPHGGFYNEQFF
TRBJ2-7,TRBD1,few,TRBV7-2,TGTGCCAGCAGCTTCCGGGACAGGGGGAACGAGCAGTACTTC,CASSFRDRGNEQYF
TRBJ2-1,TRBD1,NA,TRBV15,TGTGCCACCGGGATGACAGGGAACAATGAGCAGTTCTTC,CATGMTGNNEQFF
TRBJ2-5,TRBD2,NA,TRBV7-2,TGTGCCAGCAGCCCGAGGGACTATGGTCAAGAGACCCAGTACTTC,CASSPRDYGQETQYF
TRBJ2-7,TRBD2,few,TRBV5-1,TGCGCCAGCAGCTCTAGCGGGAGTTCCCACGAGCAGTACTTC,CASSSSGSSHEQYF
TRBJ1-4,NA,few,TRBV28,TGTGCCAGCAGTTTAACAGGAGGGCCCTTGGGGGGGGAAAAACTGTTTTTT,CASSLTGGPLGGEKLFF
TRBJ2-7,TRBD2,NA,TRBV14,TGTGCCAGCAGCCATCTAGCGGGGGGCTACGAGCAGTACTTC,CASSHLAGGYEQYF
TRBJ1-5,NA,NA,TRBV10-3,TGTGCCACGAACAGTGAGGGGTATAGCAATCAGCCCCAGCATTTT,CATNSEGYSNQPQHF
TRBJ2-3,TRBD2,NA,TRBV6-1,TGTGCCAGCAACCTTAGCGGGGGGGCAGATACGCAGTATTTT,CASNLSGGADTQYF
TRBJ2-7,TRBD2,NA,TRBV6-1,TGTGCCAGCAGTGAGGGTCCGACTAGCGGGAGGTACGAGCAGTACTTC,CASSEGPTSGRYEQYF
TRBJ2-7,NA,NA,TRBV27,TGTGCCAGCAGTTGGGGGGCGGGAGAGTCCGAGCAGTACTTC,CASSWGAGESEQYF
TRBJ1-1,NA,NA,TRBV6-2/TRBV6-3,TGTGCCAGCAGGGCCAGGGAGGGGAACACTGAAGCTTTCTTT,CASRAREGNTEAFF
TRBJ1-2,NA,few,TRBV20-1,TGCAGTGCTTGGACCGATTATGGCTACACCTTC,CSAWTDYGYTF
TRBJ1-1,NA,few,TRBV15,TGTGCCACCAGTTGGGCCGATCGGAACACTGAAGCTTTCTTT,CATSWADRNTEAFF
TRBJ2-5,TRBD2,once,TRBV20-1,TGCAGTGCTGAGACTAGCCCGCATTACAATGAGCGGTTCTTC,CSAETSPHYNERFF
TRBJ2-5,TRBD2,few,TRBV9,TGTGCCAGCAGCGTCCCGCTAGCGGGGGGGCCGGAAGAGACCCAGTACTTC,CASSVPLAGGPEETQYF
TRBJ2-3,NA,many,TRBV20-1,TGCAGTGCTAGCGGGAGAGTCACAGATACGCAGTATTTT,CSASGRVTDTQYF
TRBJ1-4,NA,NA,TRBV29-1,TGCAGCGTTTCCGAATCAGGGAGTGAAAAACTGTTTTTT,CSVSESGSEKLFF
TRBJ2-1,NA,few,TRBV3-1,TGTGCCAGCAGCCAAGATTCTCGGGGGCCTTACAATGAGCAGTTCTTC,CASSQDSRGPYNEQFF
TRBJ1-2,TRBD1,NA,TRBV20-1,TGCAGTGGAACAGGGGGATCCTACGGCTACACCTTC,CSGTGGSYGYTF
TRBJ1-3,NA,NA,TRBV7-9,TGTGCCAGCAAAGATGGGGTGAGCTCTGGAAACACCATATATTTT,CASKDGVSSGNTIYF
TRBJ1-6,TRBD1,few,TRBV2,TGTGCCAGCAGTGAAGCCCTGGGCAGGGGGTCTGGTTCACCCCTCCACTTT,CASSEALGRGSGSPLHF
TRBJ2-6,NA,NA,TRBV3-1,TGTGCCAGCAGCTTGTCGGCCAACGTCCTGACTTTC,CASSLSANVLTF